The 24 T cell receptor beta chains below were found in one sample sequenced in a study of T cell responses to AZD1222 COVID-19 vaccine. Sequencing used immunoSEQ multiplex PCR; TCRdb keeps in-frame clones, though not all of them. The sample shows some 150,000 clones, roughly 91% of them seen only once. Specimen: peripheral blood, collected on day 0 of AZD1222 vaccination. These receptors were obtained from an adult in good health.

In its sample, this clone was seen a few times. The CDR3 protein is CASSDGLGTNEQFF. CDR3 DNA: TGTGCCAGCAGCGACGGACTAGGTACAAATGAGCAGTTCTTC. The J gene is TRBJ2-1, the V gene TRBV9; 7 nucleotides match TRBD2. After removal of 3 bases from V and 7 bases from J, the junction contained 7 bases not matched to a gene. This CDR3 contains 14 residues. CDR1 is SGDLS, CDR2 YYNGEE, per germline.

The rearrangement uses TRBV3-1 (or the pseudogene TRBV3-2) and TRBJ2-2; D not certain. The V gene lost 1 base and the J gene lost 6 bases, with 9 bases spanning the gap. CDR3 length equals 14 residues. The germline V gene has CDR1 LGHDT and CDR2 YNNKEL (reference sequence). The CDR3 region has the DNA TGTGCCAGCAGCCAAGTCTATAGCCCCGGGGAGCTGTTTTTT. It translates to CASSQVYSPGELFF.

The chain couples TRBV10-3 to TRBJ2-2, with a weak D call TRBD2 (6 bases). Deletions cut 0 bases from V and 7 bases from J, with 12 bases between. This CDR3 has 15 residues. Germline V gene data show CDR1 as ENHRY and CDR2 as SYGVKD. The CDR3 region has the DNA TGTGCCATCAGTGAGTCGGGGAGGTTAGGCGGGGAGCTGTTTTTT. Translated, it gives CAISESGRLGGELFF.

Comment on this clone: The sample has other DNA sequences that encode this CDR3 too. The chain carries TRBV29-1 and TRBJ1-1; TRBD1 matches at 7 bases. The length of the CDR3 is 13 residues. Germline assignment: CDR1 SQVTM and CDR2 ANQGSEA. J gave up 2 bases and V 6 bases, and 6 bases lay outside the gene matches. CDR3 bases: TGCAGCGTGACGGGGACAGCTAACACTGAAGCTTTCTTT. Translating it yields CSVTGTANTEAFF.

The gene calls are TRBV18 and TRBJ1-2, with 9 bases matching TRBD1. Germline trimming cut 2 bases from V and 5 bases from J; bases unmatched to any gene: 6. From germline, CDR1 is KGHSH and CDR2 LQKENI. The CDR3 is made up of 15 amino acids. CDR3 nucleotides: TGTGCCAGCTCACCAAGGACAGGGGTCGCTTATGGCTACACCTTC. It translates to CASSPRTGVAYGYTF.

The DNA for the CDR3 is TGTGCCAGCACGCCCGGGTGGGGAAGGGTCGGAGAGACCCAGTACTTC. Translation: CASTPGWGRVGETQYF. V and J are TRBV7-6 and TRBJ2-5; D is undetermined. Germline values: CDR1 SGHVS, CDR2 FNYEAQ. The CDR3 extends over 16 amino acids. V was pared by 7 bases and J by 4 bases, with 22 bases between.

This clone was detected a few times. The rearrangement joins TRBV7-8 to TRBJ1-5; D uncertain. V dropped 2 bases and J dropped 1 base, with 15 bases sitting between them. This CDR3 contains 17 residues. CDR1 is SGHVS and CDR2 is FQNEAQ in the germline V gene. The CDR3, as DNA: TGTGCCAGCAGCTTAAGAGGAGTCCTAGGGAGCAATCAGCCCCAGCATTTT. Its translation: CASSLRGVLGSNQPQHF. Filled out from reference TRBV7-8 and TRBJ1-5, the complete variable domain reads GAGVSQSPRYKVAKRGQDVALRCDPISGHVSLFWYQQALGQGPEFLTYFQNEAQLDKSGLPSDRFFAERPEGSVSTLKIQRTQQEDSAVYLCASSLRGVLGSNQPQHFGDGTRLSIL.

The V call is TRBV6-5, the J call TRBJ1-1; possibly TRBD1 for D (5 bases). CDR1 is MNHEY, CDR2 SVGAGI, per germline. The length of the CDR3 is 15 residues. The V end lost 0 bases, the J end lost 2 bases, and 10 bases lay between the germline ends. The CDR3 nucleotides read TGTGCCAGCAGTTACTCGTCCCAGGGTAACACTGAAGCTTTCTTT. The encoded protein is CASSYSSQGNTEAFF.

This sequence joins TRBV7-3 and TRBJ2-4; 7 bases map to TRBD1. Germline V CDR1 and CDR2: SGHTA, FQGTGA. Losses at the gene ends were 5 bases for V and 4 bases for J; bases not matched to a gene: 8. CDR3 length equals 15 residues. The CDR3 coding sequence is TGTGCCAGCAGCCCGTCGGGGACAGCGAAAAACATTCAGTACTTC. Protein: CASSPSGTAKNIQYF.

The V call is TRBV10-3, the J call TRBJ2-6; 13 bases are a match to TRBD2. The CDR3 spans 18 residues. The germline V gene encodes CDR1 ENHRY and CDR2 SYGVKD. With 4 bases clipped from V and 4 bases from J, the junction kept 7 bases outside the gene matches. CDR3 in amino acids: CAISAPGLAGTGANVLTF. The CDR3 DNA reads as TGTGCCATCAGTGCTCCGGGACTAGCGGGGACGGGGGCCAACGTCCTGACTTTC.

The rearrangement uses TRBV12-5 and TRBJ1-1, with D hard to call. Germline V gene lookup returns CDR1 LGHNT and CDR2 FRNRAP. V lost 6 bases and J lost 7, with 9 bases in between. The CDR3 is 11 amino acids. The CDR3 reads CASGLAGEAFF. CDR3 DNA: TGTGCTAGTGGACTGGCTGGTGAAGCTTTCTTT.

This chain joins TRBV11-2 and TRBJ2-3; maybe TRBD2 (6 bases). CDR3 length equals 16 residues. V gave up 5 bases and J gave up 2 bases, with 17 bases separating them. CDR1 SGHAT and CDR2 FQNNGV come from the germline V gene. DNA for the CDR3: TGTGCCAGCAGCAGCGGCTCTAGCGCGGTCACAGATACGCAGTATTTT. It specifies CASSSGSSAVTDTQYF.

The DNA for the CDR3 is TGTGCCAGTAGCACCCTCGGGGTCCAGGTCCCCTCTGGGGCCAACGTCCTGACTTTC. Encoded protein: CASSTLGVQVPSGANVLTF. The chain recombines TRBV19 with TRBJ2-6, with D maybe TRBD2 (5 bases). V lost 6 bases and J lost 0, with 21 bases in between. Per the germline V gene, CDR1 is LNHDA and CDR2 is SQIVND (reference sequence). The CDR3 is made up of 19 amino acids.

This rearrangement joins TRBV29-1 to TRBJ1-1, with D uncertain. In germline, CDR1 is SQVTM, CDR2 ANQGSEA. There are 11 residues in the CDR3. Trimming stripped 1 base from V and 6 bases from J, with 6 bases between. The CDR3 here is CSVEGAAEAFF. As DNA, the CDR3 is TGCAGCGTTGAAGGGGCGGCTGAAGCTTTCTTT. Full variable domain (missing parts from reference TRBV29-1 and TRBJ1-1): SAVISQKPSRDICQRGTSLTIQCQVDSQVTMMFWYRQQPGQSLTLIATANQGSEATYESGFVIDKFPISRPNLTFSTLTVSNMSPEDSSIYLCSVEGAAEAFFGQGTRLTVV.

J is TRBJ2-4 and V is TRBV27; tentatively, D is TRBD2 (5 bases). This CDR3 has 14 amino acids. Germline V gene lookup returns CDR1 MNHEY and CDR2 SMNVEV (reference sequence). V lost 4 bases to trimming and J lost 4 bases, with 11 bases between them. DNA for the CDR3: TGTGCCAGCAGTTCATTCCCGGGGAAAAACATTCAGTACTTC. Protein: CASSSFPGKNIQYF.

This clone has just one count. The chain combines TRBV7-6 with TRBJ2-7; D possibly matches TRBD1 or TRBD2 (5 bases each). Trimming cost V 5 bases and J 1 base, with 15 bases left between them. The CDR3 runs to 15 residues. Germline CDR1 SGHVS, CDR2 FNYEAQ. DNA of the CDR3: TGTGCCAGCAGCACGGGGACCAGTCGTTCCTACGAGCAGTACTTC. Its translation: CASSTGTSRSYEQYF.

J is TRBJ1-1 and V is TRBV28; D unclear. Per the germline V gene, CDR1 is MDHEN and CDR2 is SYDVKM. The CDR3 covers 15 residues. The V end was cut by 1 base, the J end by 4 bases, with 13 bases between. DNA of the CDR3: TGTGCCAGCAGTTTATTGGCCCCCTTGGGCACTGAAGCTTTCTTT. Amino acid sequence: CASSLLAPLGTEAFF.

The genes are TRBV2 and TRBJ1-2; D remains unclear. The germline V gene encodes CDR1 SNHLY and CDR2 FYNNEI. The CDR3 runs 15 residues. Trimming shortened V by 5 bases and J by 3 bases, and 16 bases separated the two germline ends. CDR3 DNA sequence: TGTGCCAGCAGTTCGCCCCTCCGATCGTACTATGGCTACACCTTC. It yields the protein CASSSPLRSYYGYTF.

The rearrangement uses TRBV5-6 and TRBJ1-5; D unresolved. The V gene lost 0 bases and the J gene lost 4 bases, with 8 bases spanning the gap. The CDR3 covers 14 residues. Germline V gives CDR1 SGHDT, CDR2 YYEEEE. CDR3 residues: CASSLGQTNQPQHF. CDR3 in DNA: TGTGCCAGCAGCTTGGGGCAAACAAATCAGCCCCAGCATTTT.

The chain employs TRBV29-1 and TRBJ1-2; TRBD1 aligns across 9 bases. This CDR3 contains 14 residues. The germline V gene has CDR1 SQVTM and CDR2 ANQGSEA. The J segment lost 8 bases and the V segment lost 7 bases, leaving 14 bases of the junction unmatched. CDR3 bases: TGCAGCGCTCCCCGGGGACAGGGAATAGGAGGCTACACCTTC. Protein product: CSAPRGQGIGGYTF.

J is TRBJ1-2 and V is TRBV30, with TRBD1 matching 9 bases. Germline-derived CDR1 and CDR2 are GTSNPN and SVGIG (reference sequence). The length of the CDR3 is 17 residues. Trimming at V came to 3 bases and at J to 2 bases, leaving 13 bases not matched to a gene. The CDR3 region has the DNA TGTGCCTGGAGCGATCCGGGGACAGGGTTCGGCAACTATGGCTACACCTTC. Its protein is CAWSDPGTGFGNYGYTF.

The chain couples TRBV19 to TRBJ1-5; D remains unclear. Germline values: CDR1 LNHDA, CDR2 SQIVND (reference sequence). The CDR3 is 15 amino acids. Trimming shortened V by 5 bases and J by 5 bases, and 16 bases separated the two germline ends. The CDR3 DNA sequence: TGTGCCAGTAGTCGGACCTATTCGGTGTATCAGCCCCAGCATTTT. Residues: CASSRTYSVYQPQHF.

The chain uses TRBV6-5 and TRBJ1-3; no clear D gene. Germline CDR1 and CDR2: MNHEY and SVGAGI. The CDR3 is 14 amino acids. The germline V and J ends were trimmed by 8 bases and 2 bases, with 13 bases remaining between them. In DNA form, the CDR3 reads TGTGCCAGCCGGGCCCCCGGGGCTGGAAACACCATATATTTT. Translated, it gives CASRAPGAGNTIYF.

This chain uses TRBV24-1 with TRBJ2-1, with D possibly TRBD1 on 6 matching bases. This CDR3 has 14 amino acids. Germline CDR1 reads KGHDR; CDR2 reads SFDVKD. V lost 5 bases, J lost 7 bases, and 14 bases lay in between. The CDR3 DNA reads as TGTGCCACCAGTGTGGGTACAGGGCCGAATGAGCAGTTCTTC. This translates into CATSVGTGPNEQFF.